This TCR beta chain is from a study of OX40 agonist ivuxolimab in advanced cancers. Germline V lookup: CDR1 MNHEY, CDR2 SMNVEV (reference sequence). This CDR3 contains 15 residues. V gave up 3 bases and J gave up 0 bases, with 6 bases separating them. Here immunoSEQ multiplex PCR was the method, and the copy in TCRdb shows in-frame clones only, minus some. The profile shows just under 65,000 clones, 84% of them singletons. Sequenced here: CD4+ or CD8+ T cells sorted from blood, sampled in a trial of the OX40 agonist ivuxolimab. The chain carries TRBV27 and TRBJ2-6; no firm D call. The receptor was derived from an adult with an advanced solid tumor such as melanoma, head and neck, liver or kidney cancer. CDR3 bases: TGTGCCAGCAGTTTCCTGTTCTCTGGGGCCAACGTCCTGACTTTC. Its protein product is CASSFLFSGANVLTF.